This T cell receptor beta chain was recorded in a study of cytomegalovirus exposure and HLA in healthy donors. Notes on the study in general: Several top significant clusters appeared, in a later analysis, to be linked to common viral pathogens. Earlier analysis yielded a pattern in which most TCR beta V segments were productive about 90% or about 30% of the time.

PCR amplification relied on 60 Vbeta primers (plus 13 Jbeta primers). Under the authors' procedure: Around 12 million of 80 million to 85 million unique TCR beta chains were shared, per a later count. Sequencing was performed with immunoSEQ multiplex PCR; in TCRdb, only in-frame clones are kept and a portion is missing. V and J calls and clone size are those listed in that table; D and trimming were worked out from the DNA. The table records around 150,000 clones, 75% to 80% of them present only once. This clone was seen once. The target antigen is unknown. Sequenced input: PBMCs. The clonotype originates from a man aged 50 to 59 in good health and CMV-seropositive.

This CDR3 is CASTQGWQDQETQYF. The CDR3 DNA follows: TGTGCCAGCACCCAGGGATGGCAGGACCAAGAGACCCAGTACTTC. This chain uses TRBV6-6 with TRBJ2-5; maybe TRBD1 (5 bases). The CDR3 loop spans 15 amino acids. CDR1 MNHNY and CDR2 SVGAGI come from the germline V gene (reference sequence). V shed 7 bases and J shed 0 bases, with 15 bases lying between them.